Presented here are 7 T cell receptor beta chains from one specimen sequenced in a study of blood T cell repertoires in COVID-19. Libraries were prepared by immunoSEQ multiplex PCR; TCRdb keeps only in-frame clonotypes and omits some of them. The sample has roughly 330,000 clones, around nine tenths seen once. Sequencing was carried out using PBMCs or T cells enriched from blood (not recorded which). The receptors originated from a man in his thirties or forties who had recovered from COVID-19.

The V and J genes are TRBV25-1 and TRBJ1-3; unclear D gene. The CDR3 is made up of 15 amino acids. V lost 5 bases, J lost 0 bases, and 11 bases lay in between. Germline values: CDR1 MGHDK, CDR2 SYGVNS. CDR3: CASSSYSTSGNTIYF. The CDR3 nucleotides are TGTGCCAGCAGTTCCTACAGCACCTCTGGAAACACCATATATTTT.

This clone showed up just a few times. The chain recombines TRBV19 with TRBJ2-7; tentative D call: TRBD1 (5 bases). V shed 1 base and J shed 3 bases, with 13 bases lying between them. CDR3 length: 15 residues. Germline V CDR1 and CDR2: LNHDA, SQIVND (reference sequence). The CDR3 coding sequence is TGTGCCAGTAGTATAGCCGGGCAGGGAAACTACGAGCAGTACTTC. Translated, it gives CASSIAGQGNYEQYF.

The chain has TRBV4-1 and TRBJ1-4; D unclear. CDR3 length: 13 amino acids. Germline CDR1 and CDR2: MGHRA and YSYEKL. With 4 bases removed from V and 5 bases from J, the gap between germline ends came to 8 bases. The CDR3 spells CASSPPVNEKLFF. CDR3 in DNA: TGCGCCAGCAGCCCACCGGTGAATGAAAAACTGTTTTTT.

V gene TRBV5-1 combines with J gene TRBJ1-1, with TRBD1 identical over 7 bases. V gave up 4 bases and J gave up 1 base; unmatched junction bases: 19. CDR1 is SGHRS, CDR2 YFSETQ, per germline. The CDR3 is made up of 19 amino acids. In DNA, the CDR3 is TGCGCCAGCAGCCGAGGCGACAGGGTAAAACTATTATGGAACACTGAAGCTTTCTTT. Residues: CASSRGDRVKLLWNTEAFF. The entire variable domain, with the rest obtained from reference TRBV5-1 and TRBJ1-1, is as follows: KAGVTQTPRYLIKTRGQQVTLSCSPISGHRSVSWYQQTPGQGLQFLFEYFSETQRNKGNFPGRFSGRQFSNSRSEMNVSTLELGDSALYLCASSRGDRVKLLWNTEAFFGQGTRLTVV.

This clone was picked up one time. Written as DNA, the CDR3 is TGCGCCAGCAGTGTCGGTTCAGGGGGGTTCAGCTATGGCTACACCTTC. It encodes CASSVGSGGFSYGYTF. This rearrangement joins TRBV10-2 to TRBJ1-2, with 7 bases matching TRBD1. CDR1 and CDR2 from the germline V gene are WSHSY and SAAADI. V shed 4 bases, J shed 4 bases, and the junction held 12 bases outside the gene matches. This CDR3 has 16 residues.

The chain combines TRBV15 with TRBJ2-3, with D tentatively TRBD1 (5 bases). CDR3 length: 15 residues. Trimming took 5 bases from V and 3 from J, leaving 15 bases between them. Germline loops: CDR1 LNHNV, CDR2 YYDKDF (reference sequence). The CDR3 protein is CATSPTGKGTDTQYF. CDR3 nucleotide sequence: TGTGCCACCAGCCCCACCGGTAAGGGGACAGATACGCAGTATTTT.

J is TRBJ1-1 and V is TRBV19; 8 nucleotides line up with TRBD1. The CDR3 is made up of 16 amino acids. The junction had 15 bases not matched to a gene; V was cut back by 6 bases and J by 6 bases. The germline V gene encodes CDR1 LNHDA and CDR2 SQIVND (reference sequence). The CDR3 reads CASRQSPGQERPEAFF. The DNA for the CDR3 is TGTGCCAGTAGACAATCTCCGGGACAGGAGAGACCTGAAGCTTTCTTT.